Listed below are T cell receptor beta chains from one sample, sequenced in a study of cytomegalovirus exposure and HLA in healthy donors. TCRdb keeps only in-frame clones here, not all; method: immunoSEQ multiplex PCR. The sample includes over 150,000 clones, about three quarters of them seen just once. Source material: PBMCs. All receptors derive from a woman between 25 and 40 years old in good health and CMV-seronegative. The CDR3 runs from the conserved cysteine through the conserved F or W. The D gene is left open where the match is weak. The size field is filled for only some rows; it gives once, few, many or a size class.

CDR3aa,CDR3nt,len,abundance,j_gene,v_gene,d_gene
CASSFRTGVRDEQYF,TGTGCCAGCAGTTTTAGGACAGGGGTTCGGGACGAGCAGTACTTC,15,-,TRBJ2-7,TRBV27,TRBD1
CASSPAEGSTGELFF,TGTGCCAGCAGCCCCGCAGAGGGAAGTACCGGGGAGCTGTTTTTT,15,-,TRBJ2-2,TRBV7-7,-
CASSPGLAAVLEQYF,TGTGCCAGCTCCCCCGGACTAGCGGCCGTGCTGGAGCAGTACTTC,15,-,TRBJ2-7,TRBV18,TRBD2
CSVGGQGPTEAFF,TGCAGCGTTGGCGGACAGGGACCCACTGAAGCTTTCTTT,13,-,TRBJ1-1,TRBV29-1,TRBD1
CSVAGYKYEQYF,TGCAGCGTGGCGGGTTACAAGTACGAGCAGTACTTC,12,-,TRBJ2-7,TRBV29-1,-
CASSYLAGEISEKLFF,TGTGCCAGCAGTTACCTCGCCGGTGAGATTTCTGAAAAACTGTTTTTT,16,-,TRBJ1-4,TRBV6-5,-
CASSYHVTELTYEQYF,TGTGCCAGCAGTTACCACGTGACAGAGCTAACCTACGAGCAGTACTTC,16,-,TRBJ2-7,TRBV6-6,-
CASSPGARYNEQFF,TGTGCCAGCTCACCAGGGGCGAGGTACAATGAGCAGTTCTTC,14,-,TRBJ2-1,TRBV18,-
CASSATGDGYTF,TGTGCCAGCAGCGCGACAGGGGACGGCTACACCTTC,12,-,TRBJ1-2,TRBV7-9,TRBD1
CASRTGGPVDGYTF,TGTGCCAGCCGAACGGGGGGGCCCGTTGATGGCTACACCTTC,14,-,TRBJ1-2,TRBV28,-
CASSSIPRLADNEQFF,TGTGCCAGCAGCTCAATTCCGCGACTAGCGGACAATGAGCAGTTCTTC,16,-,TRBJ2-1,TRBV7-2,TRBD2
CASSPSGQGLETQYF,TGTGCCAGCAGCCCGTCCGGACAGGGCCTAGAGACCCAGTACTTC,15,few,TRBJ2-5,TRBV5-4,TRBD1
CASSFQTSGRTVEQFF,TGCGCCAGCAGCTTCCAGACTAGCGGGAGAACGGTTGAGCAGTTCTTC,16,-,TRBJ2-1,TRBV5-1,TRBD2
CASSRTGGLAGGKYNEQFF,TGTGCCAGCAGCCGGACAGGGGGACTAGCGGGAGGAAAATACAATGAGCAGTTCTTC,19,-,TRBJ2-1,TRBV27,TRBD2
CASSVATGMRTGELFF,TGTGCCAGCAGCGTAGCGACAGGGATGCGGACCGGGGAGCTGTTTTTT,16,-,TRBJ2-2,TRBV9,TRBD1
CASSRDLGQAGNIQYF,TGTGCCAGTAGTAGAGATCTGGGACAGGCGGGAAACATTCAGTACTTC,16,-,TRBJ2-4,TRBV19,TRBD1
CASSVAGDYHNEQFF,TGTGCCAGCAGCGTAGCCGGGGACTACCACAATGAGCAGTTCTTC,15,-,TRBJ2-1,TRBV9,TRBD2
CASSYPGSQETQYF,TGCGCCAGCAGTTACCCGGGGTCACAAGAGACCCAGTACTTC,14,-,TRBJ2-5,TRBV5-1,-
CASIWRGDQNSYNEQFF,TGTGCCAGCATATGGCGGGGGGACCAAAACTCCTACAATGAGCAGTTCTTC,17,-,TRBJ2-1,TRBV5-5,TRBD2
CASSVSQGRNTIYF,TGTGCCAGCAGCGTTTCTCAGGGGCGAAACACCATATATTTT,14,-,TRBJ1-3,TRBV9,-
CASSLDAGSDGYTF,TGTGCCAGCAGTTTAGATGCAGGTTCTGATGGCTACACCTTC,14,-,TRBJ1-2,TRBV28,-
CASSVGQKKETQYF,TGTGCCAGCAGCGTAGGACAGAAAAAAGAGACCCAGTACTTC,14,-,TRBJ2-5,TRBV9,-
CASSPGQSALNEKLFF,TGTGCCAGCAGCCCCGGCCAGAGCGCCCTTAATGAAAAACTGTTTTTT,16,-,TRBJ1-4,TRBV7-9,-
CASIDPGQGSEQYF,TGTGCCAGCATCGATCCGGGACAGGGTTCCGAGCAGTACTTC,14,-,TRBJ2-7,TRBV6-5,TRBD1
CASSPIGGNEQFF,TGTGCCAGCAGCCCAATCGGGGGCAATGAGCAGTTCTTC,13,-,TRBJ2-1,TRBV7-9,-
CASSSQLGADSPLHF,TGCGCCAGCAGCTCCCAGTTGGGCGCCGATTCACCCCTCCACTTT,15,-,TRBJ1-6,TRBV5-1,-
CASSLAREETQYF,TGCGCCAGCAGCTTGGCCAGGGAAGAGACCCAGTACTTC,13,few,TRBJ2-5,TRBV5-1,-
CASSFDRDTNEQFF,TGTGCCAGCAGTTTTGACAGGGACACCAATGAGCAGTTCTTC,14,-,TRBJ2-1,TRBV27,TRBD1
CASSPRPRYDYEQYF,TGTGCCAGCAGCCCCCGGCCCAGGTATGACTACGAGCAGTACTTC,15,-,TRBJ2-7,TRBV6-1,-